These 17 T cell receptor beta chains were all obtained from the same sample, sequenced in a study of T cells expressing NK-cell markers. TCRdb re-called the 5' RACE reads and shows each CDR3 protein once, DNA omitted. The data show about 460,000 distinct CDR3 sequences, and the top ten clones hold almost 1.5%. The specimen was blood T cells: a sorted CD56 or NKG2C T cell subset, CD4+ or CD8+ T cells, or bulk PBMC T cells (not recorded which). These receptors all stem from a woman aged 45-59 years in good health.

The CDR3 region is CASRFGNRGWDTDTQYF. The chain has TRBV12-3 or TRBV12-4 and TRBJ2-3; as DNA is missing, the TRBD1 call by TCRdb cannot be tested. The CDR3 contains 17 residues.

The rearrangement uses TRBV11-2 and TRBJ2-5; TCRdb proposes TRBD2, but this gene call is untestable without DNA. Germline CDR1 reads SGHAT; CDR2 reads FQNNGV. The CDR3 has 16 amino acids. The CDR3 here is CASSLGVLGRRETQYF.

The CDR3 is CASRAQGAWNEQFF. The V and J genes are TRBV6-2 or TRBV6-3 and TRBJ2-1; without DNA, the TCRdb call of TRBD1 cannot be checked. This CDR3 has 14 amino acids. Looked up from germline, CDR1 is MNHEY and CDR2 is SVGEGT.

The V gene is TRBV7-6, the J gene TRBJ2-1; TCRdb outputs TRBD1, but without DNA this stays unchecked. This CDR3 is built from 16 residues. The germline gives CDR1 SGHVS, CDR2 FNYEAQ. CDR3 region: CASRPTRGPGPNEQFF.

CDR3 sequence: CASSLAFGGYEQYF. This rearrangement joins TRBV5-1 to TRBJ2-7; TCRdb's assignment of TRBD1 cannot be checked, as there is no DNA. This CDR3 spans 14 amino acids. Germline V gene data show CDR1 as SGHRS and CDR2 as YFSETQ.

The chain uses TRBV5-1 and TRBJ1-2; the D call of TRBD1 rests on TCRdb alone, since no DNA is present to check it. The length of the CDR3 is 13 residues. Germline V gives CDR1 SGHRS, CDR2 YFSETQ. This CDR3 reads CASSFHRANGYTF.

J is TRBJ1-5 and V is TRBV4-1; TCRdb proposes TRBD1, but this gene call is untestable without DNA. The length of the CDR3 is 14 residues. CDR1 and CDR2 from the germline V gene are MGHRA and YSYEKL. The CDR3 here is CASSPGAGEQPQHF.

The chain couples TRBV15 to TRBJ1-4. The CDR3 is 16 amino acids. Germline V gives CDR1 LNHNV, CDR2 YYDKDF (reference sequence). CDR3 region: CATSRERIGLNEKLFF.

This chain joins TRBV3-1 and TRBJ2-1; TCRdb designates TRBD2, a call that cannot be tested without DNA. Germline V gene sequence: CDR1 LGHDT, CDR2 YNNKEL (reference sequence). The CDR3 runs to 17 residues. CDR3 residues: CASSLGLAGQDYNEQFF.

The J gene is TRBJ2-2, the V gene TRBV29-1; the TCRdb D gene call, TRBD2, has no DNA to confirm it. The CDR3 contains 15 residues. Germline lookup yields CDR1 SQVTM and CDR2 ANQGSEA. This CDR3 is CSVERLAGDTGELFF.

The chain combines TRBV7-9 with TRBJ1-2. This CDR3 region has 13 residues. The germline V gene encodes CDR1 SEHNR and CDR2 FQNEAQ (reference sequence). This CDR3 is CASSMGLDYGYTF.

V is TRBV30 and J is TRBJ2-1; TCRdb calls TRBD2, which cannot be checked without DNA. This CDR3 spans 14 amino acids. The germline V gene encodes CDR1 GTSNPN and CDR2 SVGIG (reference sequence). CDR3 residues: CAWSSFPLAAKQFF.

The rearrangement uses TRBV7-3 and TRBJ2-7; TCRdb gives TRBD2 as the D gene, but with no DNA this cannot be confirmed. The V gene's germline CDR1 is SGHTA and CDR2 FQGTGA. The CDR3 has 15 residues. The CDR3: CASSLVAGDIYEQYF.

CDR3 amino acids: CASSLETVGNEKLFF. The gene calls are TRBV5-1 and TRBJ1-4. Germline lookup yields CDR1 SGHRS and CDR2 YFSETQ. The CDR3 spans 15 residues.

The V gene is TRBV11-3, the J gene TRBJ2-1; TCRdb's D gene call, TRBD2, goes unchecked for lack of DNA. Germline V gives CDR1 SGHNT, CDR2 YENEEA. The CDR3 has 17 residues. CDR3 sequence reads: CASSLLAGGSLYNEQFF.

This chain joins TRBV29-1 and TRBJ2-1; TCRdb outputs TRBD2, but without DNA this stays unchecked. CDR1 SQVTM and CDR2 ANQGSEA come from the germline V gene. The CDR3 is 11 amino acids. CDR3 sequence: CSKADHNEQFF.

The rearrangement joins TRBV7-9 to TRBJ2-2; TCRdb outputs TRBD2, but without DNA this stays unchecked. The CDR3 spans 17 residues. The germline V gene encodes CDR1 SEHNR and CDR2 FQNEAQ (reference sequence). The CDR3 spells CASSLSNWRGGAGELFF.